This record covers a single TCR beta chain. Its antigen is not yet known. The junction does not match germline at one end; this may be a read error. The library was generated by 5' RACE. TCRdb lists the instrument as NextSeq 500. Unique molecular identifiers were attached to individual cDNA molecules in the TCR library protocol so that sequencing error and PCR bias could be corrected. Both TCR alpha and beta chains were sequenced, and tight co-correlation was observed between alpha and beta sequence abundances in each sample. Processing in the source paper ran as follows. Decombinator V4 was used to annotate TCR sequences for V gene, J gene and CDR3. Expanded TCRs were defined as changing significantly between any two time points under a Poisson model with p below 0.0001. TCR abundances were normalised to the total number of TCRs sequenced per sample and expressed as counts per million. MAIT TCRs were defined by TRAV1-2 paired with TRAJ12, TRAJ20 or TRAJ33, and iNKT TCRs by TRAV10 paired with TRAJ18. VDJdb, accessed on 1 November 2021, was searched for TCRs annotated for CMV, EBV and SARS-CoV-2, and TCRs annotated for more than one antigen were excluded. TCRdb reworked the public reads: Q25 trimming with fastp, MiXCR clone assembly, productive beta chains retained. Every entry covers one CDR3 protein and lists the most common genes and DNA from its rows. TCRdb assigned the V and J calls; the authors' analysis was not used. The sample has about 90,000 distinct CDR3 sequences on record, over 9.5% of them singletons. The leading ten clones occupy 3.5% to 5% of the sample.

These data are taken from a study of early T cells in non-severe SARS-CoV-2 infection (dated by TCRdb to 2020 to 2023). Concerning the study at large: Because TCR sequencing was done on bulk RNA from unsorted whole blood, the alpha and beta chains could not be paired. Study-level results and caveats: Matching against VDJdb was skewed toward anti-spike CD8 responses, likely underestimated virus-specific expansions, and missed private and CD4 specificities.

The CDR3 runs 16 residues from the cysteine to the phenylalanine. Only the CDR3 DNA is retained, 48 bases long and in frame from the first base. Taken from the germline V gene, the CDR1 and CDR2 loops are SGDLS and YYNGEE. This was a case-control study nested in a cohort of healthcare workers in London, UK, who had nasopharyngeal swab PCR tests and blood samples taken every week. Healthcare workers were recruited between 23 and 31 March 2020, during the week of the UK lockdown, and were followed weekly for up to about 15 weeks. The rearrangement combines TRBV9 with TRBJ1-1, with no confident D gene call. The clonotype originates from an adult who was a healthcare worker with PCR-confirmed SARS-CoV-2 infection or an uninfected control (not recorded which). The sample here was whole blood, taken at baseline. In nucleotides, the sequence is TGTGCCAGCAGCGTAGCTCCGGGTGGTGAGTGGGATGAAGTTTTCTTT. The translation is CASSVAPGGEWDEVFF.